This T cell receptor (beta chain) was obtained from a study of beta chain features in type 1 diabetes. At the level of the study: The study found patients and healthy donors alike in age, gender and cell yields.

The isolated RNA, all of it, was reverse transcribed, so expressed TCRB transcripts were what got sequenced. The average output of naive, central memory and regulatory T cell samples was several million reads. Method: immunoSEQ multiplex PCR; TCRdb's copy keeps in-frame clones and lacks some. The sample carries about 260,000 clones, around 68% recorded once. The CDR3 is 14 residues long. The germline CDR1 and CDR2 sequences are GTSNPN and SVGIG (reference sequence). Trimming removed 0 bases from V and 0 bases from J, with 9 bases in between. This clone was found a few times. What it binds is not known. Points from the study as a whole: Insertions were fewer and deletions more numerous at VDJ junctions in type 1 diabetes patients. The study found moderately but significantly shorter TCRB CDR3s in all four CD4+ subsets of Type 1 diabetes patients.

This clonotype was sampled from a man in his thirties or forties in good health. V is TRBV30 and J is TRBJ2-7; D uncertain. Sequencing was done on a sample of naive CD4+ T cells from blood. In DNA, the CDR3 is TGTGCCTGGAGTGTAGGCGTCAGCTCCTACGAGCAGTACTTC. This codes for CAWSVGVSSYEQYF.